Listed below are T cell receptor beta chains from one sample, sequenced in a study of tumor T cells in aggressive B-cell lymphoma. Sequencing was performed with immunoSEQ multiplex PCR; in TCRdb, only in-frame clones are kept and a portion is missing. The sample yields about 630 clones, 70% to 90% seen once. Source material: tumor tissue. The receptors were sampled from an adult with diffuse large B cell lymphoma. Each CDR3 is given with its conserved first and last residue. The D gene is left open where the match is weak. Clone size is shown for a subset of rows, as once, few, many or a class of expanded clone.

cdr3_aa: CASSPLREETQYF
cdr3_nt: TGCGCCAGCAGCCCCCTCAGGGAAGAGACCCAGTACTTC
d_call: .
clone_size: .
j_call: TRBJ2-5
v_call: TRBV5-1

cdr3_aa: CATSLIQGEKLFF
cdr3_nt: TGTGCCACCAGCCTAATCCAGGGGGAAAAACTGTTTTTT
d_call: .
clone_size: .
j_call: TRBJ1-4
v_call: TRBV15

cdr3_aa: CASSRQGFGYTF
cdr3_nt: TGTGCCAGCAGTCGACAGGGGTTTGGCTACACCTTC
d_call: TRBD1
clone_size: .
j_call: TRBJ1-2
v_call: TRBV5-6

cdr3_aa: CSVEGQGVYEQYF
cdr3_nt: TGCAGCGTTGAAGGACAGGGGGTATACGAGCAGTACTTC
d_call: TRBD1
clone_size: .
j_call: TRBJ2-7
v_call: TRBV29-1

cdr3_aa: CASSTGGSNTGELFF
cdr3_nt: TGTGCCAGCTCCACAGGGGGCTCGAACACCGGGGAGCTGTTTTTT
d_call: TRBD1
clone_size: .
j_call: TRBJ2-2
v_call: TRBV7-9

cdr3_aa: CASRTTLNNSPLHF
cdr3_nt: TGTGCCAGCCGCACCACGCTAAATAATTCACCCCTCCACTTT
d_call: .
clone_size: .
j_call: TRBJ1-6
v_call: TRBV28

cdr3_aa: CASSPYQGSPYEQYF
cdr3_nt: TGCGCCAGCAGCCCCTATCAGGGGTCCCCCTACGAGCAGTACTTC
d_call: .
clone_size: .
j_call: TRBJ2-7
v_call: TRBV10-2

cdr3_aa: CASSLTANYGYTF
cdr3_nt: TGTGCCAGCAGCCTTACAGCTAACTATGGCTACACCTTC
d_call: .
clone_size: .
j_call: TRBJ1-2
v_call: TRBV5-6

cdr3_aa: CASSEVGQQGADTQYF
cdr3_nt: TGTGCCAGCAGTGAGGTGGGACAACAGGGCGCAGATACGCAGTATTTT
d_call: .
clone_size: .
j_call: TRBJ2-3
v_call: TRBV2

cdr3_aa: CASRPELGLRDEQFF
cdr3_nt: TGTGCCAGCAGACCCGAACTAGGACTCAGAGATGAGCAGTTCTTC
d_call: .
clone_size: .
j_call: TRBJ2-1
v_call: TRBV5-8

cdr3_aa: CASSPGTSPYEQYF
cdr3_nt: TGTGCCAGCAGTCCTGGGACTAGCCCCTACGAGCAGTACTTC
d_call: TRBD2
clone_size: few
j_call: TRBJ2-7
v_call: TRBV28

cdr3_aa: CASSLSRVDTQYF
cdr3_nt: TGTGCCAGCAGCCTTTCACGGGTGGATACGCAGTATTTT
d_call: .
clone_size: .
j_call: TRBJ2-3
v_call: TRBV5-6

cdr3_aa: CASSQDAGNYGYTF
cdr3_nt: TGCGCCAGCAGCCAAGATGCAGGGAACTATGGCTACACCTTC
d_call: .
clone_size: few
j_call: TRBJ1-2
v_call: TRBV4-3

cdr3_aa: CASSIGTAEAFF
cdr3_nt: TGTGCCAGCAGCATCGGGACAGCTGAAGCTTTCTTT
d_call: TRBD1
clone_size: .
j_call: TRBJ1-1
v_call: TRBV5-6

cdr3_aa: CASSFTGVTEAFF
cdr3_nt: TGTGCCAGCAGCTTTACAGGGGTGACTGAAGCTTTCTTT
d_call: TRBD1
clone_size: .
j_call: TRBJ1-1
v_call: TRBV2

cdr3_aa: CSVYAPTSAGELFF
cdr3_nt: TGCAGCGTATACGCCCCAACTAGCGCCGGGGAGCTGTTTTTT
d_call: TRBD2
clone_size: .
j_call: TRBJ2-2
v_call: TRBV29-1

cdr3_aa: CASSLEMGLAGTYEQYF
cdr3_nt: TGTGCCAGCAGCTTAGAGATGGGACTAGCGGGAACTTACGAGCAGTACTTC
d_call: TRBD2
clone_size: .
j_call: TRBJ2-7
v_call: TRBV7-9

cdr3_aa: CASSLNHDSYGYTF
cdr3_nt: TGTGCCAGCAGTTTAAACCACGACAGTTATGGCTACACCTTC
d_call: .
clone_size: .
j_call: TRBJ1-2
v_call: TRBV28

cdr3_aa: CASNQGGYGYTF
cdr3_nt: TGTGCCAGCAATCAGGGAGGCTATGGCTACACCTTC
d_call: .
clone_size: few
j_call: TRBJ1-2
v_call: TRBV2

cdr3_aa: CASSFSAGGTAYEQYF
cdr3_nt: TGTGCCAGCAGCTTCTCAGCGGGAGGGACGGCCTACGAGCAGTACTTC
d_call: TRBD2
clone_size: few
j_call: TRBJ2-7
v_call: TRBV5-6

cdr3_aa: CAWSAGHGNTEAFF
cdr3_nt: TGTGCCTGGAGTGCGGGACACGGGAACACTGAAGCTTTCTTT
d_call: .
clone_size: .
j_call: TRBJ1-1
v_call: TRBV30

cdr3_aa: CAWSEDSPQPQHF
cdr3_nt: TGTGCCTGGAGTGAAGACAGTCCTCAGCCCCAGCATTTT
d_call: .
clone_size: .
j_call: TRBJ1-5
v_call: TRBV30

cdr3_aa: CASSPSSDTQYF
cdr3_nt: TGTGCCAGCAGTCCGAGTTCGGATACGCAGTATTTT
d_call: .
clone_size: .
j_call: TRBJ2-3
v_call: TRBV6-5

cdr3_aa: CASSPPGQGRSPLHF
cdr3_nt: TGTGCCAGCAGCCCGCCGGGTCAGGGTCGTTCACCCCTCCACTTT
d_call: .
clone_size: .
j_call: TRBJ1-6
v_call: TRBV7-8

cdr3_aa: CASKGLVMETQYF
cdr3_nt: TGTGCCAGCAAGGGACTAGTTATGGAGACCCAGTACTTC
d_call: TRBD2
clone_size: .
j_call: TRBJ2-5
v_call: TRBV6-1

cdr3_aa: CASSPGQGAFQPQHF
cdr3_nt: TGTGCCAGCAGCCCGGGACAGGGGGCTTTTCAGCCCCAGCATTTT
d_call: TRBD1
clone_size: few
j_call: TRBJ1-5
v_call: TRBV7-9

cdr3_aa: CASRLRTGDYEQYF
cdr3_nt: TGTGCCAGCCGACTGAGGACAGGAGATTACGAGCAGTACTTC
d_call: TRBD1
clone_size: .
j_call: TRBJ2-7
v_call: TRBV28